These 13 T cell receptor beta chains were all obtained from the same sample, sequenced in a study of cytomegalovirus exposure and HLA in healthy donors. PCR involved 60 Vbeta and 13 Jbeta primers. Measured with immunoSEQ multiplex PCR; TCRdb has only the in-frame clones, and not every one. The table shows some 180,000 clones, with 85% occurring only once. Sequencing was carried out using PBMCs. These receptor sequences come from a woman in her forties or fifties in good health and CMV-seronegative.

The CDR3 DNA sequence: TGTGCCAGCAGCTTAGCGCTGTTGGGGAGCTCCTACAATGAGCAGTTCTTC. Its protein is CASSLALLGSSYNEQFF. The J gene is TRBJ2-1, the V gene TRBV7-2; possibly TRBD2 for D (5 bases). From germline, CDR1 is SGHTA and CDR2 FQGNSA. The length of the CDR3 is 17 residues. V was trimmed by 0 bases and J by 0 bases, leaving 12 bases between them.

This clone was recorded once. The V and J genes are TRBV9 and TRBJ2-3; tentatively, D is TRBD2 (6 bases). This CDR3 contains 15 residues. The V end lost 0 bases, the J end lost 6 bases, and 14 bases lay between the germline ends. Germline-derived CDR1 and CDR2 are SGDLS and YYNGEE. The CDR3, as DNA: TGTGCCAGCAGCGTAGGGCCAGCAGGGAGGGATACGCAGTATTTT. Protein sequence: CASSVGPAGRDTQYF.

This clone came up a few times. The genes are TRBV28 and TRBJ1-5; D may be TRBD1 (6 bases). This CDR3 region has 18 residues. Trimming shortened V by 1 base and J by 0 bases, and 16 bases separated the two germline ends. CDR1 and CDR2 (germline): MDHEN, SYDVKM. For the CDR3, the DNA is TGTGCCAGCAGTTTATATTGGGAATGGACAGCTAGCAATCAGCCCCAGCATTTT. The encoded protein is CASSLYWEWTASNQPQHF.

CDR3 bases: TGTGCCAGCAGTCCACAGGGGAACAATCAGCCCCAGCATTTT. Translation gives CASSPQGNNQPQHF. The rearrangement joins TRBV28 to TRBJ1-5, with 7 positions matching TRBD1. Germline CDR1 is MDHEN and CDR2 is SYDVKM. After removal of 5 bases from V and 3 bases from J, the junction contained 4 bases not matched to a gene. The CDR3 totals 14 residues.

The chain combines TRBV27 with TRBJ2-1; D is unclear. From germline, CDR1 is MNHEY and CDR2 SMNVEV (reference sequence). Trimming took off 4 bases at V and 8 bases at J, with 12 bases between the two ends. This CDR3 is 13 amino acids long. The CDR3 bases are TGTGCCAGCAGTTCCCCGGTCCCGGATGAGCAGTTCTTC. This codes for CASSSPVPDEQFF.

In DNA form, the CDR3 reads TGTGCCAGCAGTTTAGGGGGGGCGAGTAATATCAAACTGTTTTTT. Amino acid sequence: CASSLGGASNIKLFF. V gene TRBV28 combines with J gene TRBJ1-4; D possibly corresponds to TRBD1 (6 bases). Germline CDR1 MDHEN, CDR2 SYDVKM. This CDR3 region has 15 residues. The germline V and J ends were trimmed by 2 bases and 11 bases, with 18 bases remaining between them.

The genes are TRBV6-6 and TRBJ2-1; D may be TRBD1 (7 bases). Germline lookup yields CDR1 MNHNY and CDR2 SVGAGI (reference sequence). V lost 2 bases and J lost 8, with 16 bases in between. The CDR3 is 15 amino acids. CDR3 amino acids: CASSYGGTGDYEQFF. CDR3 sequence (DNA): TGTGCCAGCAGTTACGGAGGAACAGGGGACTATGAGCAGTTCTTC.

This clone was recorded once. This sequence joins TRBV19 and TRBJ2-7, with D hard to call. Trimming shortened V by 2 bases and J by 6 bases, and 11 bases separated the two germline ends. This CDR3 has 13 residues. CDR1 is LNHDA and CDR2 is SQIVND in the germline V gene (reference sequence). The CDR3 protein is CASSINGQLEQYF. CDR3 DNA sequence: TGTGCCAGTAGTATAAATGGTCAACTCGAGCAGTACTTC.

The table lists this clone with a few counts. This chain joins TRBV10-3 and TRBJ2-1; TRBD1 aligns across 8 bases. After removal of 3 bases from V and 7 bases from J, the junction contained 11 bases not matched to a gene. The CDR3 extends over 16 amino acids. The germline gives CDR1 ENHRY, CDR2 SYGVKD. The CDR3 is CAISDRTGIGQNEQFF. CDR3 DNA: TGTGCCATCAGTGACCGGACAGGGATAGGACAGAATGAGCAGTTCTTC.

The chain recombines TRBV30 with TRBJ2-7; TRBD2 agrees at 7 bases. There are 16 residues in the CDR3. Germline loops: CDR1 GTSNPN, CDR2 SVGIG (reference sequence). J gave up 2 bases and V 0 bases, and 10 bases lay outside the gene matches. The CDR3 DNA reads TGTGCCTGGAGTGTACGGTTTAGCGGGTACCCCTACGAGCAGTACTTC. Its translation: CAWSVRFSGYPYEQYF.

The CDR3 is CASRGQETYNEQFF. The CDR3 DNA sequence: TGTGCCAGTCGTGGACAGGAGACCTACAATGAGCAGTTCTTC. The rearrangement uses TRBV7-2 and TRBJ2-1; TRBD1 matches 7 bases. Germline V lookup: CDR1 SGHTA, CDR2 FQGNSA. The CDR3 loop spans 14 amino acids. Trimming at V came to 9 bases and at J to 2 bases, leaving 7 bases not matched to a gene.

The genes are TRBV4-2 and TRBJ2-7; 8 nucleotides agree with TRBD2. The CDR3 is 13 residues long. Germline CDR1 is LGHNA and CDR2 is YNFKEQ. V dropped 4 bases and J dropped 5; count of bases not matched to a gene: 4. The CDR3, as DNA: TGTGCCAGCAGCCGACCGGGACTAGACGAGCAGTACTTC. Translation: CASSRPGLDEQYF.

This rearrangement joins TRBV10-2 to TRBJ2-1; 8 bases map to TRBD2. Germline V gives CDR1 WSHSY, CDR2 SAAADI. With V trimmed by 3 bases and J by 8 bases, 12 bases remained unmatched. The CDR3 length is 16 residues. CDR3 in amino acids: CASSDRSGSGADEQFF. For the CDR3, the DNA is TGCGCCAGCAGTGACCGGAGCGGGAGCGGGGCTGATGAGCAGTTCTTC.